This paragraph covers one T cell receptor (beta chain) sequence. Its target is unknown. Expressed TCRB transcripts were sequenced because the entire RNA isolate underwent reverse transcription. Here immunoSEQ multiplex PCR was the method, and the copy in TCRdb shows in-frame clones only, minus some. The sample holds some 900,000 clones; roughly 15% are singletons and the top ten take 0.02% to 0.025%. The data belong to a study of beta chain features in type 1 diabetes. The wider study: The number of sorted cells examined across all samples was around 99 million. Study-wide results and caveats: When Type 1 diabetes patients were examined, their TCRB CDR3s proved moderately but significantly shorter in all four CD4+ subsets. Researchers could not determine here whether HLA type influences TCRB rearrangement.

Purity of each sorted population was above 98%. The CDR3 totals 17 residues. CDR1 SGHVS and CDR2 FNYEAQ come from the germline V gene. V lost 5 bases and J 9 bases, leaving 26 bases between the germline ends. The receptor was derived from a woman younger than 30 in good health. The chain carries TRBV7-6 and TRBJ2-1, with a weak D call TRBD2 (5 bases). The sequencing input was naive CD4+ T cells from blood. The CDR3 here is CASSQRTSRAPLSEQFF. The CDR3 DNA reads TGTGCCAGCAGCCAACGAACTAGTCGCGCCCCTCTCAGTGAGCAGTTCTTC.